This T cell receptor beta chain was obtained from a study of cytomegalovirus exposure and HLA in healthy donors. Method: immunoSEQ multiplex PCR; TCRdb's copy keeps in-frame clones and lacks some. This table holds approximately 98,000 clones, approximately 96% found once. The length of the CDR3 is 18 residues. Germline trimming cut 6 bases from V and 2 bases from J; bases unmatched to any gene: 15. Germline CDR1 reads MDHEN; CDR2 reads SYDVKM. This chain connects TRBV28 to TRBJ2-4, with 8 bases that match TRBD1. This receptor was identified in a woman in her late teens or twenties in good health and CMV-seronegative. The sequenced material came from PBMCs. The CDR3 region has the DNA TGTGCCAGCAGGAACGCGGGCGCGGACAGGGACCCCAAAAACATTCAGTACTTC. This gives the protein CASRNAGADRDPKNIQYF.